This T cell receptor (beta chain) was recorded in a study of blood T cell repertoires in COVID-19. Study-wide background: COVID-19 samples, acute and convalescent, were from the United States, Italy and Spain.

The CDR3 loop spans 18 amino acids. Generated by immunoSEQ multiplex PCR, the TCRdb table keeps only in-frame clones and is missing some. The sample gives 200,000 to 250,000 clones, nearly 85% of which show up once; 0.95% to 1.5% is in the top ten. This chain uses TRBV12-2 with TRBJ2-3; the DNA was not compared with TRBD2, the D call given in the table. TRBV12-2 is assigned pseudogene status. Sequencing used peripheral blood. This TCR was recovered from a woman aged 25 to 39 with COVID-19, enrolled during active disease. CDR3 amino acids: CASRLGESASGSTDTQYF. As DNA, the CDR3 is TGTGCAAGTCGCTTAGGGGAGTCGGCTAGCGGGAGCACAGATACGCAGTATTTT.